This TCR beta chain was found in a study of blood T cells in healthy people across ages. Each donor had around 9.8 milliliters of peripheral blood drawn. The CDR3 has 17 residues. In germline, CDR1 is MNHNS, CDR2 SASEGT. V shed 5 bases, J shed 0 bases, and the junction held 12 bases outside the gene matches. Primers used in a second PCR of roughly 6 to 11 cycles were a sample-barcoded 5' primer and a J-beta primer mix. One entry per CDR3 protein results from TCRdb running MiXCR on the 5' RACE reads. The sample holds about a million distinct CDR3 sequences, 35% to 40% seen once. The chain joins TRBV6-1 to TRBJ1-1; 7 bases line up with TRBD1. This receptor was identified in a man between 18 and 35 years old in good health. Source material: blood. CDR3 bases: TGTGCCAGCAGTCTGAGACTGACAGGGCTGATGAACACTGAAGCTTTCTTT. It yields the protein CASSLRLTGLMNTEAFF.